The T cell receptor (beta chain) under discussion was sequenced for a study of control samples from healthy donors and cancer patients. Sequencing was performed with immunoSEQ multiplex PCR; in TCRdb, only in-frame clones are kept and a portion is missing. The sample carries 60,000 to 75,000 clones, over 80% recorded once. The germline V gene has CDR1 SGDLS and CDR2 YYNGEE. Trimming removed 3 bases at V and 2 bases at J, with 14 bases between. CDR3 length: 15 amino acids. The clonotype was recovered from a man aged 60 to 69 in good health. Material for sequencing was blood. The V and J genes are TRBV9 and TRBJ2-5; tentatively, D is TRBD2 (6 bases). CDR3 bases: TGTGCCAGCAGCGCCGCGGGGAATCCACAAGAGACCCAGTACTTC. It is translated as CASSAAGNPQETQYF.